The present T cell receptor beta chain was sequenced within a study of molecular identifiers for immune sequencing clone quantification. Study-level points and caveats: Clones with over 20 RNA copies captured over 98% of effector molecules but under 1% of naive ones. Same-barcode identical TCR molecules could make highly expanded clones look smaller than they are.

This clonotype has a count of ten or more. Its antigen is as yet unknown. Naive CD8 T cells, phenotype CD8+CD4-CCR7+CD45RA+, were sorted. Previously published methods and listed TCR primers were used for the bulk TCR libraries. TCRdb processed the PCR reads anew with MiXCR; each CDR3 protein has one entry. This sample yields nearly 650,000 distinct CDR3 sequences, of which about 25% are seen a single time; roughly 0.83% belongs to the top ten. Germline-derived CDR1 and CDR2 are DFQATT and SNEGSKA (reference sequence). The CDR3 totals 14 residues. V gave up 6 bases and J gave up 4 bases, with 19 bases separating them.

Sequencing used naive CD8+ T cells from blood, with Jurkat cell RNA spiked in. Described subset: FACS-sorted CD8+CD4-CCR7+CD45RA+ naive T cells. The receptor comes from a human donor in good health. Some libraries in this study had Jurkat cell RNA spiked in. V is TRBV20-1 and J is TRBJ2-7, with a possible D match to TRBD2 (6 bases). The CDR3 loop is CSAGWGDPIYEQYF. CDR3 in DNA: TGCAGTGCCGGATGGGGGGACCCCATATACGAGCAGTACTTC.